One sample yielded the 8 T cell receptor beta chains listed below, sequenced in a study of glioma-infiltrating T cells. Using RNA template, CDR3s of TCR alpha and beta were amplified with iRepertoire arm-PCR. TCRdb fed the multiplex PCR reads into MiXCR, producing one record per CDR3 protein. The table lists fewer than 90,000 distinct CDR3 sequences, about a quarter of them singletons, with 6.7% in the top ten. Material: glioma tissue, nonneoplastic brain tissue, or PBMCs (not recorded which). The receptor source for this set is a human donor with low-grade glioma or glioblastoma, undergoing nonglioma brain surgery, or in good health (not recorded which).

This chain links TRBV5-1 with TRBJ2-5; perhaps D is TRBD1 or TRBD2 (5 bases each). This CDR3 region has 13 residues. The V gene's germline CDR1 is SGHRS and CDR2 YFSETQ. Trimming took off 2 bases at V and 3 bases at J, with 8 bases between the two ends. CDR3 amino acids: CASSFGTEETQYF. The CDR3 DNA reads TGCGCCAGCAGCTTCGGGACCGAAGAGACCCAGTACTTC.

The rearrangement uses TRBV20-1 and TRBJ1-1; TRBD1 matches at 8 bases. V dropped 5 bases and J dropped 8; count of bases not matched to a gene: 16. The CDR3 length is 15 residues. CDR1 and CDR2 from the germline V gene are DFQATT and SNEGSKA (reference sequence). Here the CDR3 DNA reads TGCAGTGCTGGTGCAGGTGGGACAGGTGGCACCGAAGCTTTCTTT. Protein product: CSAGAGGTGGTEAFF.

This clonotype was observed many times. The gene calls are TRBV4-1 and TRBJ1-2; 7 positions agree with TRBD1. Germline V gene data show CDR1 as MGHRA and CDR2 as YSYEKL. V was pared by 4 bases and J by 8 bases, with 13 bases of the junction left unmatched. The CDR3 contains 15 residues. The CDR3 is CASSRPDRPERGYTF. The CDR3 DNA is TGCGCCAGCAGCCGCCCGGACAGGCCGGAGAGAGGCTACACCTTC.

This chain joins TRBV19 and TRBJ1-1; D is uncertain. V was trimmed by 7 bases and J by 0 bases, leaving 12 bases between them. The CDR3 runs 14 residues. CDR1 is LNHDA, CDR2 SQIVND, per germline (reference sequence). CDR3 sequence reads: CASTGRPMNTEAFF. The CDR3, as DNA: TGTGCCAGTACGGGGAGGCCGATGAACACTGAAGCTTTCTTT. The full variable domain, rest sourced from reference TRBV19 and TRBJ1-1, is DGGITQSPKYLFRKEGQNVTLSCEQNLNHDAMYWYRQDPGQGLRLIYYSQIVNDFQKGDIAEGYSVSREKKESFPLTVTSAQKNPTAFYLCASTGRPMNTEAFFGQGTRLTVV.

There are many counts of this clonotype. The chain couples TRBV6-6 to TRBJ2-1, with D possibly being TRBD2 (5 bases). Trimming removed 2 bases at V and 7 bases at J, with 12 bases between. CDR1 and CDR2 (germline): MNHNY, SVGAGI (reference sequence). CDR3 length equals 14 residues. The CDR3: CASSYLREGNEQFF. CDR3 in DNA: TGTGCCAGCAGTTACCTACGGGAAGGGAATGAGCAGTTCTTC.

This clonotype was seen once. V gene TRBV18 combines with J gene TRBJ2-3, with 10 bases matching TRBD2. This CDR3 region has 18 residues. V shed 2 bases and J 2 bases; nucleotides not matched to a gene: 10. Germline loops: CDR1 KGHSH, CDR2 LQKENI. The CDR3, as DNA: TGTGCCAGCTCACCAAATATGCCTAGCGGGGGCCTCACAGATACGCAGTATTTT. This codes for CASSPNMPSGGLTDTQYF.

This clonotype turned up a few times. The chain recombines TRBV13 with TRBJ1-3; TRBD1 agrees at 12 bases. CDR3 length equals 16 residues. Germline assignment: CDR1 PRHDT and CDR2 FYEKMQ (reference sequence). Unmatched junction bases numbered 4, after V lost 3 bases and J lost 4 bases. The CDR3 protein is CASSLGQGARGNTIYF. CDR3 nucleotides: TGTGCCAGCAGCTTGGGACAGGGGGCGAGAGGAAACACCATATATTTT.

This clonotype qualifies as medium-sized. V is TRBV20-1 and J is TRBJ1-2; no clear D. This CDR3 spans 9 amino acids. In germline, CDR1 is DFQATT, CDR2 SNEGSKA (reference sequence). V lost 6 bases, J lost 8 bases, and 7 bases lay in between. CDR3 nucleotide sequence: TGCAGTGCCCGGCCCGGCTACACCTTC. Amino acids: CSARPGYTF.